This TCR beta chain was identified during a study of shared T cell receptors in the human thymus. J was trimmed by 7 bases and V by 8 bases; bases with no gene match: 4. The CDR3 totals 12 residues. Germline V gene sequence: CDR1 SNHLY, CDR2 FYNNEI. Sequencing was performed with immunoSEQ multiplex PCR; in TCRdb, only in-frame clones are kept and a portion is missing. Of hundreds of thousands of clones listed, more than 75% are singletons. This sample was shared with a second study, whose subject was human thymus T cells. That work states: Related research found strongly overlapping thymic repertoires in unrelated individuals.

The J gene is TRBJ1-1, the V gene TRBV2; 10 bases match TRBD1. The clonotype comes from a boy younger than two with a congenital heart defect. Sequencing used thymocytes. The CDR3 coding sequence is TGTGCCAGCGAGACAGGGGGCTTTGAAGCTTTCTTT. Its protein product is CASETGGFEAFF.